This TCR beta chain was sequenced during a study of blood T cell repertoires in COVID-19. Background on the study: Sample material is recorded as cDNA or gDNA derived from T cells, B-cell-depleted T cells, or PBMCs.

V was cut by 0 bases and J by 11 bases, with 7 bases left in between. The CDR3 extends over 11 amino acids. The V gene's germline CDR1 is SGHAT and CDR2 FQNNGV. Only one count was recorded for this clone. Clones were read by immunoSEQ multiplex PCR, and TCRdb kept only the in-frame ones, dropping some. Of some 80,000 clones in the sample, about 82% were seen once. The chain joins TRBV11-2 to TRBJ1-1, with unresolved D. The material sequenced was peripheral blood. The sequence was collected from a woman of 80 years or more in a cohort sampled during active or convalescent COVID-19. CDR3 sequence (DNA): TGTGCCAGCAGCTTAGATCTCGGGGCTTTCTTT. It is translated as CASSLDLGAFF.